This TCR beta chain was captured in a study of shared clonotypes between healthy human individuals. Researchers divided each subset's genomic DNA evenly across several immunoSEQ plates. Clones were sequenced by immunoSEQ multiplex PCR, and TCRdb holds only the in-frame ones, with some missing. Counted here are more than 850,000 clones, around 78% occurring once; the ten biggest clones make up approximately 0.5%. Germline CDR1 reads MNHEY; CDR2 reads SMNVEV (reference sequence). Trimming at V came to 3 bases and at J to 2 bases, leaving 13 bases not matched to a gene. The CDR3 totals 17 residues. General study points: A limitation of the genetic and exposure-history diversity represented arose from few donors.

Concerning this clone: Its cognate antigen is unknown.

The chain carries TRBV27 and TRBJ2-7, with 7 bases fitting TRBD2. The clonotype was recovered from a man between 18 and 35 years old in good health. Some clones in this sample may be carry-over from other donors' samples. The specimen sequenced was memory CD4+ T cells from PBMCs. The subset here: CD45RA-negative fraction. CDR3 amino acids: CASSFKGLAEPPYEQYF. Here the CDR3 DNA reads TGTGCCAGCAGTTTCAAGGGTCTAGCGGAACCTCCCTACGAGCAGTACTTC.